This TCR beta chain emerged from a study of shared clonotypes between healthy human individuals. Overall study context: Each donor's CD8 memory used one plate, CD8 naive two, each CD4 subset three. Regarding the study as a whole: The study found lower generation probabilities in non-shared clonotypes than in those shared by all four donors. Sequencing depth was a factor that was expected to affect clonotype sharing among donors.

Germline V CDR1 and CDR2: MNHNY, SVGAGI (reference sequence). This CDR3 contains 15 residues. The J segment lost 4 bases and the V segment lost 2 bases, leaving 7 bases of the junction unmatched. Using immunoSEQ multiplex PCR, the repertoire was profiled, and TCRdb retains in-frame clones only, with some absent. The sample yields about 2 million clones, roughly 95% seen once. Comment on this clone: Its antigen is still unknown.

This chain uses TRBV6-6 with TRBJ2-5; TRBD1 aligns across 7 bases. The TCR originated in a man between 18 and 29 years old in good health. Sequenced material: naive CD4+ T cells sorted from blood. The subset denotes: CD45RA+ positively selected. The CDR3 spells CASSYVTGFGETQYF. Written as DNA, the CDR3 is TGTGCCAGCAGTTACGTGACAGGGTTCGGAGAGACCCAGTACTTC.